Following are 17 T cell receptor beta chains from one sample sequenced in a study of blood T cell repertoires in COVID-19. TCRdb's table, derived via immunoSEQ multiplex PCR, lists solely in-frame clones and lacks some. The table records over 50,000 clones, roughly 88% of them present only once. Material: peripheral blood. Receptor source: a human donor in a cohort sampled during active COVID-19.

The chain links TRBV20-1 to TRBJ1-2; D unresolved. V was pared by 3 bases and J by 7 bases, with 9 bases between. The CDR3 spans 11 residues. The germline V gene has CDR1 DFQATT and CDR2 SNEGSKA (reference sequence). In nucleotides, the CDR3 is TGCAGTGCTAGGACTGTACTTGGCTACACCTTC. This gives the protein CSARTVLGYTF.

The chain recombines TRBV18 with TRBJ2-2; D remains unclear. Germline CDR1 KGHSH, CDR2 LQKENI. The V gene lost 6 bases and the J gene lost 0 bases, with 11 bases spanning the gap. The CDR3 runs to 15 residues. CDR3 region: CASSQTEPNTGELFF. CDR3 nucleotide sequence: TGTGCCAGCTCCCAAACTGAACCGAACACCGGGGAGCTGTTTTTT.

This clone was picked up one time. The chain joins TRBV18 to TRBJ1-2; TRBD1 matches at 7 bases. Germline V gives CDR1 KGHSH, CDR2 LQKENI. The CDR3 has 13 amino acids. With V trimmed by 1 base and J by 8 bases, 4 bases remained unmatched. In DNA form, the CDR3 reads TGTGCCAGCTCACCACGAACAGGGGAGGGCTACACCTTC. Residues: CASSPRTGEGYTF.

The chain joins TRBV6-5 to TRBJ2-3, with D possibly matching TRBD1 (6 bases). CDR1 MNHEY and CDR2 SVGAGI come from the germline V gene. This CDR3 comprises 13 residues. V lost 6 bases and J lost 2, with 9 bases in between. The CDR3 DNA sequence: TGTGCCAGCAGGCACAGGGCCACAGATACGCAGTATTTT. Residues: CASRHRATDTQYF.

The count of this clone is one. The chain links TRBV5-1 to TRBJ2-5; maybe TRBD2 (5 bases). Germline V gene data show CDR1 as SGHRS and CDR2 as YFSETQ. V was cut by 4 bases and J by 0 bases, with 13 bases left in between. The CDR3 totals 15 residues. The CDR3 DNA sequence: TGCGCCAGCAGCCATGGGAGTGCCCACCAAGAGACCCAGTACTTC. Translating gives CASSHGSAHQETQYF. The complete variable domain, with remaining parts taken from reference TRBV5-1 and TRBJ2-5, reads KAGVTQTPRYLIKTRGQQVTLSCSPISGHRSVSWYQQTPGQGLQFLFEYFSETQRNKGNFPGRFSGRQFSNSRSEMNVSTLELGDSALYLCASSHGSAHQETQYFGPGTRLLVL.

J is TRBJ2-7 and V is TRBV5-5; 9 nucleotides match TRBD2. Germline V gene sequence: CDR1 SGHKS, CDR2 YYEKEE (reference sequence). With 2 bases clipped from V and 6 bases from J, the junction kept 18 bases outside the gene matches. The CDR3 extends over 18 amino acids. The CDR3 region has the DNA TGTGCCAGCAGCTTCGACGGAGGGCGGGGGGGCTCCCCCGGCGAGCAGTACTTC. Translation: CASSFDGGRGGSPGEQYF.

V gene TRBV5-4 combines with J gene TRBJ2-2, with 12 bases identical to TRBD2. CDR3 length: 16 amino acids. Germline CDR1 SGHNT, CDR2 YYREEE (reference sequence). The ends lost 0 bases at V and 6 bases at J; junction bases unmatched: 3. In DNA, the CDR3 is TGTGCCAGCAGCTTGGCTAGCGGGAGGGCCTCCGGGGAGCTGTTTTTT. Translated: CASSLASGRASGELFF.

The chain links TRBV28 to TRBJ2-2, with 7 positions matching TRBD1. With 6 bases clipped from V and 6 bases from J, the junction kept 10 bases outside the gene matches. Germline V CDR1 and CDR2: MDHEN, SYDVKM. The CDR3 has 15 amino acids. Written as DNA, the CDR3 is TGTGCCAGCAGGCGCCCGGGACAGAGGTCCGGGGAGCTGTTTTTT. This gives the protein CASRRPGQRSGELFF.

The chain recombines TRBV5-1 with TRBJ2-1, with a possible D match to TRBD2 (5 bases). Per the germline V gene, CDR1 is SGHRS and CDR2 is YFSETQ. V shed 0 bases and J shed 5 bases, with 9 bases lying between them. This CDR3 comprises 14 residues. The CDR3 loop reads CASSLAGRDNEQFF. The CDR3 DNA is TGCGCCAGCAGCTTGGCTGGGCGGGACAATGAGCAGTTCTTC.

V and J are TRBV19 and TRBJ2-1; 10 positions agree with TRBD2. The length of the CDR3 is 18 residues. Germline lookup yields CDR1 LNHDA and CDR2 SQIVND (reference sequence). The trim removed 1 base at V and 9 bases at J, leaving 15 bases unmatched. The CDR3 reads CASSIGGIAGGQWGEQFF. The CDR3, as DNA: TGTGCCAGTAGTATAGGCGGAATAGCGGGGGGCCAATGGGGTGAGCAGTTCTTC.

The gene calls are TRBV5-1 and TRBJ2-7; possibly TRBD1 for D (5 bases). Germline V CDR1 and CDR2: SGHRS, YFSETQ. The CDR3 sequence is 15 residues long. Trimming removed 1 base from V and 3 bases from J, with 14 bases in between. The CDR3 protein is CASSLPTQASYEQYF. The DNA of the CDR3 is TGCGCCAGCAGCTTGCCCACACAGGCTAGCTACGAGCAGTACTTC. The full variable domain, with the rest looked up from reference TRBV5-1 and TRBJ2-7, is KAGVTQTPRYLIKTRGQQVTLSCSPISGHRSVSWYQQTPGQGLQFLFEYFSETQRNKGNFPGRFSGRQFSNSRSEMNVSTLELGDSALYLCASSLPTQASYEQYFGPGTRLTVT.

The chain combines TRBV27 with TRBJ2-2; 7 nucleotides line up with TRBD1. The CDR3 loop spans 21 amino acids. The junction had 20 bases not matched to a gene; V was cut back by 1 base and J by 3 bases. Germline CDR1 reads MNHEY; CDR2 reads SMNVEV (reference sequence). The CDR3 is CASSLYWSRGLGQRDTGELFF. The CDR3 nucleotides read TGTGCCAGCAGTTTATATTGGAGTCGAGGATTGGGACAGAGAGACACCGGGGAGCTGTTTTTT.

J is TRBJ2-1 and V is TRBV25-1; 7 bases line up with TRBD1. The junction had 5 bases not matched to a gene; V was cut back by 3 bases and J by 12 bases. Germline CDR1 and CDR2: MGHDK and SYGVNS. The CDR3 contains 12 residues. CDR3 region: CASSDPGGAQFF. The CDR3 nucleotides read TGTGCCAGCAGTGACCCAGGGGGTGCGCAGTTCTTC.

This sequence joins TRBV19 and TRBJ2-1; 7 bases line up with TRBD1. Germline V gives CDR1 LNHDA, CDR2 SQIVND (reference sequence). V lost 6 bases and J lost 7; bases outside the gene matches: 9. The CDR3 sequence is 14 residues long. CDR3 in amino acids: CASSLRGGGNEQFF. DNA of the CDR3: TGTGCCAGTAGCTTAAGAGGGGGCGGGAATGAGCAGTTCTTC. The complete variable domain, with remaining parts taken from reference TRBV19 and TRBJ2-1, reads DGGITQSPKYLFRKEGQNVTLSCEQNLNHDAMYWYRQDPGQGLRLIYYSQIVNDFQKGDIAEGYSVSREKKESFPLTVTSAQKNPTAFYLCASSLRGGGNEQFFGPGTRLTVL.

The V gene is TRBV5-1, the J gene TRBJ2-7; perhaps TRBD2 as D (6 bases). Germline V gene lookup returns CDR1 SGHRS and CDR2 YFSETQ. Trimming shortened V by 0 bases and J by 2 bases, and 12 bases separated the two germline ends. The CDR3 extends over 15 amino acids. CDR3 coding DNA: TGCGCCAGCAGCTTGGGGGACTCAGGAACCTACGAGCAGTACTTC. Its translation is CASSLGDSGTYEQYF.

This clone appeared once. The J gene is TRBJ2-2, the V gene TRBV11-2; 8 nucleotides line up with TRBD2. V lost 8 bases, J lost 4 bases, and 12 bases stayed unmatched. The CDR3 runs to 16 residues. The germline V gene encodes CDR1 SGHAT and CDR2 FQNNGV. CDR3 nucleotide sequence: TGTGCCAGCGAGGGACGGACTAGCCTTGGCACCGGGGAGCTGTTTTTT. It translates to CASEGRTSLGTGELFF.

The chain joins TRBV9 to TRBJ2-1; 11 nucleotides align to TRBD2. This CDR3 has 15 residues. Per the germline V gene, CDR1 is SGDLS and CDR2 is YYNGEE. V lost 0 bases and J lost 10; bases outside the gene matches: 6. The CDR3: CASSVAGLAGPEQFF. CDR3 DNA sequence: TGTGCCAGCAGCGTAGCTGGACTAGCGGGCCCCGAGCAGTTCTTC.